This section outlines one TCR beta chain sequence together with its context. Its antigen remains unknown. With 6 bases clipped from V and 1 base from J, the junction kept 9 bases outside the gene matches. The germline gives CDR1 MNHNS, CDR2 SASEGT. The CDR3 contains 16 residues. MiXCR was run by TCRdb on the 5' RACE reads, yielding one entry per CDR3 protein. The sample has about 520,000 distinct CDR3 sequences, about 20% seen once. The entry originates in a study of identical twins. Study outcomes and limitations: Excess sharing between twins was weaker in beta out-of-frame sequences.

The same specimen was also included in a second study, on T cells expressing NK-cell markers.

Sequencing input: CD4+ T cells sorted from blood. This chain joins TRBV6-1 and TRBJ2-1, with TRBD2 matching 7 bases. This receptor was obtained from a woman aged 18-29 years in good health. In DNA, the CDR3 is TGTGCCAGCAGGTCTAGTGGGGGGGTATCCTACAATGAGCAGTTCTTC. Translated: CASRSSGGVSYNEQFF.